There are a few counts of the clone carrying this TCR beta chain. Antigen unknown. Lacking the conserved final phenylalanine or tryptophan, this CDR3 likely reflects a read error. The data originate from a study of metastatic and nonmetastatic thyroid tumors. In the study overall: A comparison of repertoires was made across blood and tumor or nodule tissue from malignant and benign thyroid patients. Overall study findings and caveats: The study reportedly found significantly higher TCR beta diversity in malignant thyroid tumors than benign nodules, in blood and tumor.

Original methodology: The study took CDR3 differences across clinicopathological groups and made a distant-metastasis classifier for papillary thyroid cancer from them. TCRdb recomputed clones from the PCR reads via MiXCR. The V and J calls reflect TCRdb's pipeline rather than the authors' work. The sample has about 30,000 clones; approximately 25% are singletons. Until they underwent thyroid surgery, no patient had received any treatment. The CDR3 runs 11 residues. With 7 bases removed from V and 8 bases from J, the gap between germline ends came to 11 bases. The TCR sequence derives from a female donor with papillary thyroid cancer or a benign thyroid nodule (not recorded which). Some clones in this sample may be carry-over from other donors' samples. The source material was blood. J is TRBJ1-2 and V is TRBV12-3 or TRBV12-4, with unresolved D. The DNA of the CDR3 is TGTGCCAGCACTACTGAAGTCGGCTACACCTTA. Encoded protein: CASTTEVGYTL.